The 21 T cell receptor beta chains presented below share a single source sample, sequenced in a study of OX40 agonist ivuxolimab in advanced cancers. Assay: immunoSEQ multiplex PCR; the TCRdb copy retains only in-frame clones and omits some. The sample contains under 25,000 clones, around 82% of which appear only once. The sample was CD4+ or CD8+ T cells sorted from blood, taken in a trial of the OX40 agonist ivuxolimab. The receptors shown here come from an adult with an advanced solid tumor such as melanoma, head and neck, liver or kidney cancer.

The chain uses TRBV5-1 and TRBJ1-4; TRBD1 matches 9 bases. Trimming took 6 bases from V and 5 from J; bases not matched to a gene: 8. This CDR3 region has 15 residues. CDR1 SGHRS and CDR2 YFSETQ come from the germline V gene. CDR3 sequence (DNA): TGCGCCAGCAACGACTACGGGACAGGGAATGAAAAACTGTTTTTT. Its protein product is CASNDYGTGNEKLFF.

The chain links TRBV5-4 to TRBJ2-7; no reliable D call. The CDR3 sequence is 14 residues long. Germline lookup yields CDR1 SGHNT and CDR2 YYREEE (reference sequence). Trimming stripped 4 bases from V and 5 bases from J, with 16 bases between. The CDR3 region has the DNA TGTGCCAGCAGCAAGGATGGGGATATTGACGAGCAGTACTTC. Encoded protein: CASSKDGDIDEQYF.

This clone was detected once. The chain joins TRBV7-8 to TRBJ2-7; 12 positions match TRBD1. The junction had 7 bases not matched to a gene; V was cut back by 4 bases and J by 12 bases. Germline CDR1 reads SGHVS; CDR2 reads FQNEAQ. CDR3 size: 13 residues. The CDR3 protein is CASSSGQGAARYF. The CDR3, as DNA: TGTGCCAGCAGCTCGGGACAGGGGGCGGCGCGGTACTTC.

The chain carries TRBV9 and TRBJ1-1; weak D call: TRBD1 (6 bases). The V end was cut by 0 bases, the J end by 5 bases, with 8 bases between. Germline V gene data show CDR1 as SGDLS and CDR2 as YYNGEE. The length of the CDR3 is 13 residues. CDR3 region: CASSVAGATEAFF. CDR3 DNA sequence: TGTGCCAGCAGCGTAGCAGGGGCGACTGAAGCTTTCTTT.

V and J are TRBV2 and TRBJ1-5; D is uncertain. The length of the CDR3 is 14 residues. V was shortened by 5 bases and J by 3 bases, with 11 bases between the two germline ends. Germline V gene data show CDR1 as SNHLY and CDR2 as FYNNEI. CDR3 region: CASSRQGINQPQHF. The DNA of the CDR3 is TGTGCCAGCAGTCGTCAAGGTATCAATCAGCCCCAGCATTTT.

V and J are TRBV9 and TRBJ2-1, with 9 bases lining up with TRBD2. CDR1 is SGDLS and CDR2 is YYNGEE in the germline V gene. The CDR3 sequence is 16 residues long. The J segment lost 3 bases and the V segment lost 2 bases, leaving 6 bases of the junction unmatched. CDR3 DNA sequence: TGTGCCAGCAGCGTTTCTAGCGGGAACGGCTACAATGAGCAGTTCTTC. Protein sequence: CASSVSSGNGYNEQFF. Drawing the rest from reference TRBV9 and TRBJ2-1, the complete variable domain is DSGVTQTPKHLITATGQRVTLRCSPRSGDLSVYWYQQSLDQGLQFLIQYYNGEERAKGNILERFSAQQFPDLHSELNLSSLELGDSALYFCASSVSSGNGYNEQFFGPGTRLTVL.

This chain links TRBV18 with TRBJ2-1, with 8 bases matching TRBD1. Per germline, CDR1 KGHSH and CDR2 LQKENI. After removal of 2 bases from V and 6 bases from J, the junction contained 3 bases not matched to a gene. This CDR3 spans 14 amino acids. CDR3 in amino acids: CASSPGQGGNEQFF. Written as DNA, the CDR3 is TGTGCCAGCTCACCAGGACAGGGAGGCAATGAGCAGTTCTTC.

This chain connects TRBV6-5 to TRBJ1-2, with 10 bases that match TRBD1. CDR1 is MNHEY, CDR2 SVGAGI, per germline. J gave up 4 bases and V 4 bases, and 3 bases lay outside the gene matches. The CDR3 spans 14 residues. CDR3 protein: CASSFRTGGYGYTF. CDR3 nucleotides: TGTGCCAGCAGTTTTAGGACAGGGGGCTATGGCTACACCTTC.

The rearrangement links TRBV5-6 to TRBJ2-1; TRBD2 aligns across 10 bases. The trim removed 4 bases at V and 2 bases at J, leaving 15 bases unmatched. CDR1 and CDR2 (germline): SGHDT, YYEEEE. The CDR3 is made up of 19 amino acids. The CDR3 sequence: CASSHRPLLAGVAYNEQFF. CDR3 sequence (DNA): TGTGCCAGCAGCCACCGCCCACTTCTAGCGGGAGTTGCCTACAATGAGCAGTTCTTC.

This chain links TRBV28 with TRBJ1-1; tentatively, D is TRBD1 (6 bases). Germline V gene lookup returns CDR1 MDHEN and CDR2 SYDVKM. This CDR3 is 13 amino acids long. V lost 7 bases, J lost 5 bases, and 14 bases lay in between. The CDR3 is CASKVQGGTEAFF. CDR3 bases: TGTGCCAGCAAGGTACAGGGAGGGACTGAAGCTTTCTTT. The full variable domain, with the rest looked up from reference TRBV28 and TRBJ1-1, is DVKVTQSSRYLVKRTGEKVFLECVQDMDHENMFWYRQDPGLGLRLIYFSYDVKMKEKGDIPEGYSVSREKKERFSLILESASTNQTSMYLCASKVQGGTEAFFGQGTRLTVV.

The gene calls are TRBV7-8 and TRBJ1-5; the match to TRBD1 covers 9 bases. Per germline, CDR1 SGHVS and CDR2 FQNEAQ. J was trimmed by 0 bases and V by 2 bases; bases with no gene match: 5. The CDR3 loop spans 17 amino acids. The CDR3 sequence: CASSLRGTGISNQPQHF. Here the CDR3 DNA reads TGTGCCAGCAGCTTACGTGGGACAGGGATTAGCAATCAGCCCCAGCATTTT.

J is TRBJ1-2 and V is TRBV6-5; D perhaps matches TRBD1 (6 bases). V lost 6 bases and J lost 2, with 13 bases in between. CDR1 is MNHEY and CDR2 is SVGAGI in the germline V gene. CDR3 length equals 14 residues. The CDR3 region is CASSSGAPNYGYTF. DNA for the CDR3: TGTGCCAGCAGCTCAGGGGCGCCGAACTATGGCTACACCTTC.

The chain is built from TRBV10-1 and TRBJ2-1; D is possibly TRBD2 (5 bases). The CDR3 consists of 11 residues. Trimming pared 2 bases from V and 16 bases from J, leaving 12 bases between. The germline CDR1 and CDR2 sequences are WNHNN and SYGVQD (reference sequence). This chain's CDR3 is CASSEGMTIFF. DNA for the CDR3: TGCGCCAGCAGTGAGGGAATGACTATTTTCTTC.

The J gene is TRBJ1-2, the V gene TRBV4-1; weak D call: TRBD1 (5 bases). Trimming removed 3 bases at V and 4 bases at J, with 21 bases between. CDR3 length: 17 amino acids. The germline CDR1 and CDR2 sequences are MGHRA and YSYEKL. CDR3 DNA sequence: TGCGCCAGCAGCCACGTCCGGGGCGGGGGTTTCGGCTATGGCTACACCTTC. The encoded protein is CASSHVRGGGFGYGYTF.

The chain uses TRBV7-6 and TRBJ2-7; TRBD2 agrees at 8 bases. Trimming took 1 base from V and 2 from J; bases not matched to a gene: 4. Germline CDR1 and CDR2: SGHVS and FNYEAQ. This CDR3 region has 15 residues. CDR3: CASSLEAGAAYEQYF. CDR3 DNA: TGTGCCAGCAGCTTAGAAGCGGGGGCAGCCTACGAGCAGTACTTC.

This chain links TRBV7-9 with TRBJ2-7, with TRBD2 matching over 12 bases. CDR3 length equals 19 residues. Germline lookup yields CDR1 SEHNR and CDR2 FQNEAQ (reference sequence). With V trimmed by 4 bases and J by 5 bases, 18 bases remained unmatched. CDR3 protein: CASSSYSGTSGQDVNEQYF. The CDR3 bases are TGTGCCAGCAGCTCCTATTCCGGGACTAGCGGGCAGGACGTAAACGAGCAGTACTTC.

This rearrangement joins TRBV7-8 to TRBJ2-1; TRBD2 matches at 10 bases. The germline CDR1 and CDR2 sequences are SGHVS and FQNEAQ. This CDR3 has 15 residues. V shed 3 bases and J 4 bases; nucleotides not matched to a gene: 3. DNA of the CDR3: TGTGCCAGCAGCTTTAAACTAGCGGGATACAATGAGCAGTTCTTC. Protein sequence: CASSFKLAGYNEQFF.

The chain recombines TRBV1 with TRBJ2-5; the table assigns TRBD2, which was not confirmed against the DNA. TRBV1 corresponds to a pseudogene. There are 15 residues in the CDR3. The CDR3 nucleotides are TGCACCAGCAGCCACCCTAGACTAGCTCAAGAGACCCAGTACTTC. As protein: CTSSHPRLAQETQYF.

The genes are TRBV6-1 and TRBJ1-2, with no clear D. The CDR3 has 15 amino acids. Trimming took 7 bases from V and 2 from J, leaving 17 bases between them. Germline assignment: CDR1 MNHNS and CDR2 SASEGT. CDR3 loop: CASIKGPTENYGYTF. DNA of the CDR3: TGTGCCAGCATCAAAGGCCCTACCGAGAACTATGGCTACACCTTC.

V usage is TRBV9 and J usage is TRBJ2-2, with 8 bases that match TRBD1. After removal of 4 bases from V and 6 bases from J, the junction contained 11 bases not matched to a gene. Germline-derived CDR1 and CDR2 are SGDLS and YYNGEE. The CDR3 contains 16 residues. CDR3 sequence (DNA): TGTGCCAGCAGCCCCATACAGGGGGGTTTAGCCGGGGAGCTGTTTTTT. It encodes CASSPIQGGLAGELFF.

V gene TRBV7-3 combines with J gene TRBJ2-5; no clear D. The CDR3 spans 13 residues. V was trimmed by 5 bases and J by 5 bases, leaving 12 bases between them. Looked up from germline, CDR1 is SGHTA and CDR2 is FQGTGA. CDR3 bases: TGTGCCAGCAGCATAGGGAATTTCGAGACCCAGTACTTC. Translated, it gives CASSIGNFETQYF.